The 21 T cell receptor beta chains reported below all come from one sample, sequenced in a study of STAT5B mutations in CD4+ large granular lymphocyte leukemia. Libraries were prepared by immunoSEQ multiplex PCR; TCRdb keeps only in-frame clonotypes and omits some of them. This table holds roughly 34,000 clones, 80% to 90% found once. Sequenced sample: CD4+ T cells from blood buffy coats. The source of these receptors is a human donor in good health.

The genes are TRBV28 and TRBJ1-1; the D gene is possibly TRBD1 (6 bases). From germline, CDR1 is MDHEN and CDR2 SYDVKM. The V gene lost 8 bases and the J gene lost 7 bases, with 14 bases spanning the gap. The CDR3 extends over 12 amino acids. DNA for the CDR3: TGTGCCAGCGTCGGGACACCTTATGAAGCTTTCTTT. Amino acids: CASVGTPYEAFF.

The chain couples TRBV7-2 to TRBJ2-7; 8 positions agree with TRBD1. V gave up 1 base and J gave up 3 bases; unmatched junction bases: 5. The CDR3 consists of 15 residues. Germline V gene lookup returns CDR1 SGHTA and CDR2 FQGNSA. The CDR3 region has the DNA TGTGCCAGCAGCTTAGACAGGGGGACCTTCTACGAGCAGTACTTC. Its translation: CASSLDRGTFYEQYF.

The rearrangement uses TRBV5-5 and TRBJ2-1; D is perhaps TRBD2 (6 bases). The CDR3 consists of 15 residues. V was clipped by 4 bases and J by 4 bases, with 15 bases between them. In germline, CDR1 is SGHKS, CDR2 YYEKEE (reference sequence). The CDR3 DNA is TGTGCCAGCAGCCTTCTAGGCGGGACTTACAATGAGCAGTTCTTC. Its translation is CASSLLGGTYNEQFF.

The chain is built from TRBV7-8 and TRBJ2-5; 14 positions agree with TRBD2. This CDR3 spans 16 amino acids. Trimming cost V 5 bases and J 4 bases; bases outside gene matches: 6. Per germline, CDR1 SGHVS and CDR2 FQNEAQ. The CDR3 loop reads CASSRGLAGVPETQYF. Here the CDR3 DNA reads TGTGCCAGCAGCCGGGGACTAGCGGGAGTACCAGAGACCCAGTACTTC.

The V gene is TRBV18, the J gene TRBJ2-7; D gene ambiguous. This CDR3 is built from 11 residues. Trimming took 4 bases from V and 5 from J, leaving 6 bases between them. Germline assignment: CDR1 KGHSH and CDR2 LQKENI. The CDR3 bases are TGTGCCAGCTCACGTCTAAACGAGCAGTACTTC. Its protein product is CASSRLNEQYF.

This clone has just a few counts. The V call is TRBV19, the J call TRBJ1-2; D is perhaps TRBD1 (5 bases). The germline V and J ends were trimmed by 5 bases and 0 bases, with 16 bases remaining between them. Germline CDR1 reads LNHDA; CDR2 reads SQIVND (reference sequence). The length of the CDR3 is 16 residues. The CDR3 nucleotides read TGTGCCAGTAGTCCCCGGACATACGAAGCTAACTATGGCTACACCTTC. Amino acids: CASSPRTYEANYGYTF. The variable domain in full, completed from reference TRBV19 and TRBJ1-2, reads DGGITQSPKYLFRKEGQNVTLSCEQNLNHDAMYWYRQDPGQGLRLIYYSQIVNDFQKGDIAEGYSVSREKKESFPLTVTSAQKNPTAFYLCASSPRTYEANYGYTFGSGTRLTVV.

This clone has only one observation. This rearrangement joins TRBV23-1 to TRBJ2-2; tentatively, D is TRBD1 or TRBD2 (5 bases each). TRBV23-1 is known as an ORF, though its function is uncertain. V lost 0 bases and J 0 bases, leaving 14 bases between the germline ends. This CDR3 has 18 amino acids. The CDR3 is CASSQSKGRISNTGELFF. CDR3 sequence (DNA): TGCGCCAGCAGTCAATCAAAGGGACGTATCTCGAACACCGGGGAGCTGTTTTTT.

The chain employs TRBV27 and TRBJ1-6; D not resolved. V lost 1 base, J lost 14 bases, and 18 bases lay in between. The CDR3 spans 15 residues. The V gene's germline CDR1 is MNHEY and CDR2 SMNVEV (reference sequence). Here the CDR3 DNA reads TGTGCCAGCAGTTTATTGCCAGCCAGGTCAGGATCCCTCCACTTT. This encodes CASSLLPARSGSLHF.

The genes are TRBV5-4 and TRBJ2-7, with D possibly matching TRBD1 (6 bases). The CDR3 loop spans 13 amino acids. Germline V CDR1 and CDR2: SGHNT, YYREEE (reference sequence). V lost 4 bases to trimming and J lost 2 bases, with 10 bases between them. CDR3 DNA: TGTGCCAGCAGCCGGACAGCAACCTACGAGCAGTACTTC. This sequence encodes CASSRTATYEQYF. Full variable domain (outside the CDR3, taken from reference TRBV5-4 and TRBJ2-7): ETGVTQSPTHLIKTRGQQVTLRCSSQSGHNTVSWYQQALGQGPQFIFQYYREEENGRGNFPPRFSGLQFPNYSSELNVNALELDDSALYLCASSRTATYEQYFGPGTRLTVT.

The chain employs TRBV19 and TRBJ2-4, with D tentatively TRBD1 (7 bases). V lost 4 bases to trimming and J lost 3 bases, with 22 bases between them. Germline V gene sequence: CDR1 LNHDA, CDR2 SQIVND (reference sequence). The CDR3 runs to 18 residues. In DNA form, the CDR3 reads TGTGCCAGTAGTAACCGGGACAGTCGATCGGAGGGCAAAAACATTCAGTACTTC. This translates into CASSNRDSRSEGKNIQYF. The variable domain in full, completed from reference TRBV19 and TRBJ2-4, reads DGGITQSPKYLFRKEGQNVTLSCEQNLNHDAMYWYRQDPGQGLRLIYYSQIVNDFQKGDIAEGYSVSREKKESFPLTVTSAQKNPTAFYLCASSNRDSRSEGKNIQYFGAGTRLSVL.

The J gene is TRBJ2-5, the V gene TRBV28, with D perhaps TRBD1 (5 bases). The CDR3 totals 16 residues. V was trimmed by 2 bases and J by 0 bases, leaving 13 bases between them. Germline V lookup: CDR1 MDHEN, CDR2 SYDVKM. The CDR3: CASSLSWTPDQETQYF. The CDR3 DNA follows: TGTGCCAGCAGTTTAAGCTGGACACCCGACCAAGAGACCCAGTACTTC. The full variable domain, in which reference TRBV28 and TRBJ2-5 provide the parts outside the CDR3, is DVKVTQSSRYLVKRTGEKVFLECVQDMDHENMFWYRQDPGLGLRLIYFSYDVKMKEKGDIPEGYSVSREKKERFSLILESASTNQTSMYLCASSLSWTPDQETQYFGPGTRLLVL.

This chain links TRBV6-5 with TRBJ1-5; possible D gene TRBD1, 6 bases. This CDR3 region has 15 residues. V was clipped by 2 bases and J by 2 bases, with 10 bases between them. Germline CDR1 is MNHEY and CDR2 is SVGAGI. The chain's CDR3 is CASSYAGVRNQPQHF. The CDR3 bases are TGTGCCAGCAGTTACGCAGGGGTGCGCAATCAGCCCCAGCATTTT.

The chain links TRBV6-6 to TRBJ2-3; 10 nucleotides line up with TRBD2. Losses at the gene ends were 6 bases for V and 3 bases for J; bases not matched to a gene: 3. Germline V gives CDR1 MNHNY, CDR2 SVGAGI (reference sequence). The CDR3 has 14 amino acids. The CDR3 nucleotides are TGTGCCAGCAGCCTACTAGCGGGAACAGATACGCAGTATTTT. Protein sequence: CASSLLAGTDTQYF.

The V gene is TRBV6-5, the J gene TRBJ1-2, with TRBD1 matching 7 bases. V shed 2 bases, J shed 4 bases, and the junction held 10 bases outside the gene matches. CDR1 is MNHEY and CDR2 is SVGAGI in the germline V gene. This CDR3 spans 16 amino acids. The CDR3 nucleotides are TGTGCCAGCAGTTACCAGGGGGTAGGGGGCAGCTATGGCTACACCTTC. Protein product: CASSYQGVGGSYGYTF.

The J gene is TRBJ1-1, the V gene TRBV5-4, with D perhaps TRBD1 (5 bases). Germline loops: CDR1 SGHNT, CDR2 YYREEE (reference sequence). The length of the CDR3 is 14 residues. Trimming took 0 bases from V and 3 from J, leaving 9 bases between them. CDR3 coding DNA: TGTGCCAGCAGCTTGGTGGGGGGGTACACTGAAGCTTTCTTT. Translated: CASSLVGGYTEAFF.

The chain combines TRBV11-3 with TRBJ2-5; D is unresolved. Germline CDR1 reads SGHNT; CDR2 reads YENEEA. The CDR3 runs 16 residues. With 1 base removed from V and 5 bases from J, the gap between germline ends came to 17 bases. The CDR3 region has the DNA TGTGCCAGCAGCTTAGGAGCTCAGACCCTCGGGGAGACCCAGTACTTC. Amino acid sequence: CASSLGAQTLGETQYF.

This sequence joins TRBV4-2 and TRBJ2-7; D tentatively reads TRBD1 or TRBD2 (5 bases each). Germline lookup yields CDR1 LGHNA and CDR2 YNFKEQ. This CDR3 is built from 15 residues. V was cut by 1 base and J by 3 bases, with 13 bases left in between. The CDR3 DNA reads TGTGCCAGCAGCCAAGCGCTCCAGGGAGTCTACGAGCAGTACTTC. It is translated as CASSQALQGVYEQYF.

This clone was recorded once. The chain uses TRBV4-3 and TRBJ1-1; maybe TRBD1 (6 bases). The CDR3 length is 16 residues. Germline V gives CDR1 LGHNA, CDR2 YSLEER. The V end was cut by 4 bases, the J end by 1 base, with 16 bases between. CDR3 in amino acids: CASSPGGGQPNTEAFF. CDR3 sequence (DNA): TGCGCCAGCAGCCCCGGGGGGGGGCAACCGAACACTGAAGCTTTCTTT.

The J gene is TRBJ1-6, the V gene TRBV29-1; 10 nucleotides agree with TRBD1. The germline gives CDR1 SQVTM, CDR2 ANQGSEA. V trimming: 5 bases; J trimming: 5 bases; junction bases outside the gene matches: 3. The CDR3 loop spans 14 amino acids. The CDR3 bases are TGCAGCGTTACCGGGACAGGGGATAATTCACCCCTCCACTTT. Translating it yields CSVTGTGDNSPLHF.

This sequence joins TRBV5-1 and TRBJ2-1; no reliable D call. The CDR3 loop spans 15 amino acids. Trimming removed 0 bases at V and 4 bases at J, with 11 bases between. Germline lookup yields CDR1 SGHRS and CDR2 YFSETQ. Written as DNA, the CDR3 is TGCGCCAGCAGCTTGGCCGGTGGGTTGTACAATGAGCAGTTCTTC. This gives the protein CASSLAGGLYNEQFF. Filled out from reference TRBV5-1 and TRBJ2-1, the complete variable domain reads KAGVTQTPRYLIKTRGQQVTLSCSPISGHRSVSWYQQTPGQGLQFLFEYFSETQRNKGNFPGRFSGRQFSNSRSEMNVSTLELGDSALYLCASSLAGGLYNEQFFGPGTRLTVL.

The chain has TRBV18 and TRBJ2-5; TRBD1 matches 7 bases. Germline V gives CDR1 KGHSH, CDR2 LQKENI. Germline trimming cut 3 bases from V and 5 bases from J; bases unmatched to any gene: 3. This CDR3 spans 13 amino acids. In DNA form, the CDR3 reads TGTGCCAGCTCACCCCCGGACAGGGAGACCCAGTACTTC. Amino acids: CASSPPDRETQYF.